What follows are 24 T cell receptor beta chains derived from one specimen sequenced in a study of neoadjuvant anti-PD-1 for oral cavity cancer. Measured with immunoSEQ multiplex PCR; TCRdb has only the in-frame clones, and not every one. The sample contains some 14,000 clones, around three quarters of which appear only once. The specimen was PBMCs, collected before nivolumab (anti-PD-1) treatment. Receptors originate from a person aged 35-80 years with oral cavity squamous cell carcinoma.

This chain's CDR3 is CSVGANRGTRKGIVHEQYF. CDR3 DNA sequence: TGCAGCGTTGGAGCCAACCGGGGGACCCGTAAGGGAATCGTTCACGAGCAGTACTTC. This chain connects TRBV29-1 to TRBJ2-7, with D perhaps TRBD2 (6 bases). CDR3 length equals 19 residues. Germline V gene lookup returns CDR1 SQVTM and CDR2 ANQGSEA. Trimming left V 4 bases short and J 5 bases short, with 33 bases between.

In its sample, this clone was seen a few times. V is TRBV10-3 and J is TRBJ2-1; D unresolved. The CDR3 runs 14 residues. Trimming pared 3 bases from V and 0 bases from J, leaving 6 bases between. The germline gives CDR1 ENHRY, CDR2 SYGVKD. The CDR3 here is CAISDRTSYNEQFF. The DNA of the CDR3 is TGTGCCATCAGTGACAGGACCTCCTACAATGAGCAGTTCTTC.

The chain links TRBV9 to TRBJ1-2; D not resolved. The CDR3 has 13 residues. The V gene lost 3 bases and the J gene lost 4 bases, with 10 bases spanning the gap. In germline, CDR1 is SGDLS, CDR2 YYNGEE. DNA of the CDR3: TGTGCCAGCAGCGCCGTGGAAGGCTATGGCTACACCTTC. It encodes CASSAVEGYGYTF.

This clone appeared a single time. V and J are TRBV10-3 and TRBJ1-3, with TRBD1 matching over 11 bases. Germline lookup yields CDR1 ENHRY and CDR2 SYGVKD. This CDR3 has 18 amino acids. V dropped 8 bases and J dropped 0; count of bases not matched to a gene: 12. CDR3 residues: CAIGDRGVASHSGNTIYF. The CDR3 DNA reads as TGTGCCATCGGGGACAGGGGGGTGGCCTCTCACTCTGGAAACACCATATATTTT.

The genes are TRBV11-2 and TRBJ2-1; D ambiguous. Trimming took off 8 bases at V and 0 bases at J, with 14 bases between the two ends. Germline CDR1 reads SGHAT; CDR2 reads FQNNGV. The CDR3 has 15 amino acids. CDR3 nucleotides: TGTGCCAGCTCCGGAGTGGTCGGCTCCTACAATGAGCAGTTCTTC. This encodes CASSGVVGSYNEQFF. Full variable domain (rest looked up from reference TRBV11-2 and TRBJ2-1): EAGVAQSPRYKIIEKRQSVAFWCNPISGHATLYWYQQILGQGPKLLIQFQNNGVVDDSQLPKDRFSAERLKGVDSTLKIQPAKLEDSAVYLCASSGVVGSYNEQFFGPGTRLTVL.

Here the CDR3 DNA reads TGTGCCAGCTCACACGGACAGGCCCGGAACACTGAAGCTTTCTTT. Translation: CASSHGQARNTEAFF. The chain carries TRBV18 and TRBJ1-1; TRBD1 matches at 7 bases. Germline CDR1 reads KGHSH; CDR2 reads LQKENI. This CDR3 comprises 15 residues. Trimming at V came to 4 bases and at J to 1 base, leaving 6 bases not matched to a gene.

The chain uses TRBV11-2 and TRBJ1-3, with no clear D. CDR3 size: 15 residues. The germline CDR1 and CDR2 sequences are SGHAT and FQNNGV. The V gene lost 6 bases and the J gene lost 4 bases, with 16 bases spanning the gap. Here the CDR3 reads CASRRNMGSGNTIYF. The DNA for the CDR3 is TGTGCCAGCAGGCGAAATATGGGGTCCGGAAACACCATATATTTT.

The chain couples TRBV6-5 to TRBJ1-1; D is possibly TRBD1 (5 bases). Between the trimmed V and J ends, which lost 4 bases and 10 bases, there was a span of 19 bases. Germline CDR1 reads MNHEY; CDR2 reads SVGAGI. This CDR3 comprises 14 residues. CDR3 protein: CASSSSSRHGGAFF. CDR3 nucleotide sequence: TGTGCCAGCAGTTCCTCGAGCAGGCACGGGGGAGCTTTCTTT.

This clone showed up just a few times. The chain recombines TRBV5-4 with TRBJ1-1; D is possibly TRBD1 (5 bases). The germline V gene encodes CDR1 SGHNT and CDR2 YYREEE (reference sequence). V was shortened by 3 bases and J by 8 bases, with 14 bases between the two germline ends. This CDR3 is 13 amino acids long. In DNA, the CDR3 is TGTGCCAGCAGCTCGGGACGGATAAGCGAAGCTTTCTTT. This translates into CASSSGRISEAFF.

V gene TRBV19 combines with J gene TRBJ2-1; D perhaps matches TRBD1 (6 bases). CDR1 is LNHDA, CDR2 SQIVND, per germline (reference sequence). Trimming took 8 bases from V and 10 from J, leaving 18 bases between them. The CDR3 has 13 amino acids. The CDR3: CASGMLQGQEQFF. CDR3 bases: TGTGCCAGTGGAATGTTACAGGGCCAGGAGCAGTTCTTC.

The genes are TRBV27 and TRBJ1-2; 8 positions agree with TRBD1. CDR1 and CDR2 (germline): MNHEY, SMNVEV (reference sequence). V shed 3 bases and J 7 bases; nucleotides not matched to a gene: 4. This CDR3 is built from 13 residues. CDR3 DNA sequence: TGTGCCAGCAGTTTCCCAGGGACAGGTGGCTACACCTTC. Amino acids: CASSFPGTGGYTF.

This clone appeared a few times. CDR3 region: CASSLSIGEKLFF. As DNA, the CDR3 is TGTGCCAGCAGCCTCTCGATAGGTGAAAAACTGTTTTTT. The J gene is TRBJ1-4, the V gene TRBV7-9; D remains unclear. CDR1 and CDR2 (germline): SEHNR, FQNEAQ (reference sequence). V was clipped by 5 bases and J by 7 bases, with 11 bases between them. The CDR3 is 13 residues long.

A few counts support this clone. J is TRBJ1-6 and V is TRBV7-8; the D gene is possibly TRBD1 (5 bases). The ends were cut back, 5 bases at V and 5 bases at J, with 19 bases in the middle. Per germline, CDR1 SGHVS and CDR2 FQNEAQ. CDR3 length: 17 residues. The CDR3 reads CASSRTQPGPNNSPLHF. The CDR3 DNA reads as TGTGCCAGCAGCCGTACGCAACCGGGACCGAATAATTCACCCCTCCACTTT.

The rearrangement uses TRBV5-4 and TRBJ2-1, with a weak D call TRBD2 (5 bases). Trimming took 4 bases from V and 7 from J, leaving 9 bases between them. The CDR3 has 12 amino acids. CDR1 and CDR2 from the germline V gene are SGHNT and YYREEE (reference sequence). The CDR3 sequence: CASSVGDNEQFF. CDR3 coding DNA: TGTGCCAGCAGCGTCGGGGATAATGAGCAGTTCTTC.

The V and J genes are TRBV4-1 and TRBJ2-7; D unresolved. CDR1 MGHRA and CDR2 YSYEKL come from the germline V gene. V was shortened by 2 bases and J by 5 bases, with 16 bases between the two germline ends. CDR3 size: 15 residues. The CDR3 nucleotides are TGCGCCAGCAGCCAAAGTCAACAGCCGTTCGACGAGCAGTACTTC. Translation: CASSQSQQPFDEQYF.

The gene calls are TRBV5-1 and TRBJ2-2; D perhaps matches TRBD2 (5 bases). V dropped 4 bases and J dropped 2 bases, with 15 bases sitting between them. The CDR3 length is 16 residues. Germline CDR1 SGHRS, CDR2 YFSETQ. The CDR3 spells CASSPKAVGNTGELFF. The CDR3 bases are TGCGCCAGCAGCCCGAAAGCGGTGGGTAACACCGGGGAGCTGTTTTTT. Full variable domain (outside the CDR3, taken from reference TRBV5-1 and TRBJ2-2): KAGVTQTPRYLIKTRGQQVTLSCSPISGHRSVSWYQQTPGQGLQFLFEYFSETQRNKGNFPGRFSGRQFSNSRSEMNVSTLELGDSALYLCASSPKAVGNTGELFFGEGSRLTVL.

Only one count was recorded for this clone. The rearrangement links TRBV7-3 to TRBJ2-5; tentatively, D is TRBD1 or TRBD2 (5 bases each). The CDR3 covers 16 residues. CDR1 and CDR2 (germline): SGHTA, FQGTGA. V lost 5 bases, J lost 5 bases, and 21 bases lay in between. The CDR3 is CASSPILGPPGETQYF. CDR3 DNA sequence: TGTGCCAGCAGCCCTATTTTGGGACCGCCGGGGGAGACCCAGTACTTC.

The chain carries TRBV18 and TRBJ1-6, with D unclear. Per germline, CDR1 KGHSH and CDR2 LQKENI. The CDR3 has 16 amino acids. Trimming removed 3 bases from V and 0 bases from J, with 9 bases in between. The CDR3 region has the DNA TGTGCCAGCTCACCTCGACCGAGCTCCTATAATTCACCCCTCCACTTT. Residues: CASSPRPSSYNSPLHF.

This clone has only a few counts. The chain has TRBV25-1 and TRBJ2-3; D gene unclear. The CDR3 is 15 residues long. The germline V gene has CDR1 MGHDK and CDR2 SYGVNS. V was shortened by 1 base and J by 0 bases, with 8 bases between the two germline ends. CDR3 bases: TGTGCCAGCAGTGAATCTTACGGGAGCACAGATACGCAGTATTTT. Translating gives CASSESYGSTDTQYF.

The chain carries TRBV10-1 and TRBJ1-2; D remains unclear. This CDR3 is built from 13 residues. V was pared by 3 bases and J by 7 bases, with 12 bases between. Germline V CDR1 and CDR2: WNHNN, SYGVQD (reference sequence). The CDR3 coding sequence is TGCGCCAGCAGTGATCGCCCCCTGGGTGGCTACACCTTC. It yields the protein CASSDRPLGGYTF.

A few counts support this clone. The rearrangement uses TRBV7-8 and TRBJ2-3, with D perhaps matching TRBD2 (6 bases). V dropped 0 bases and J dropped 7 bases, with 11 bases sitting between them. There are 14 residues in the CDR3. Per germline, CDR1 SGHVS and CDR2 FQNEAQ. The DNA for the CDR3 is TGTGCCAGCAGCTTAGCCCCCGGACTAAATACGCAGTATTTT. Its protein product is CASSLAPGLNTQYF.

The chain joins TRBV5-1 to TRBJ2-1, with D possibly being TRBD1 (5 bases). This CDR3 is 12 amino acids long. The V end lost 2 bases, the J end lost 7 bases, and 7 bases lay between the germline ends. The germline V gene encodes CDR1 SGHRS and CDR2 YFSETQ. The CDR3 nucleotides read TGCGCCAGCAGCTTCTCAGGGAATGAGCAGTTCTTC. Translating it yields CASSFSGNEQFF.

The rearrangement links TRBV6-1 to TRBJ1-3, with D uncertain. V gave up 8 bases and J gave up 2 bases, with 16 bases separating them. Germline-derived CDR1 and CDR2 are MNHNS and SASEGT. This CDR3 region has 15 residues. In DNA form, the CDR3 reads TGTGCCAGCGGCGGAGGGAGTGGTGCTGGAAACACCATATATTTT. The encoded protein is CASGGGSGAGNTIYF.

DNA for the CDR3: TGCGCCAGCAGCCCTACAGGCCGACACCGGGTCGCAATGAACACTGAAGCTTTCTTT. Protein: CASSPTGRHRVAMNTEAFF. This chain uses TRBV5-1 with TRBJ1-1; D might be TRBD1 (5 bases). Deletions cut 4 bases from V and 0 bases from J, with 25 bases between. This CDR3 region has 19 residues. From germline, CDR1 is SGHRS and CDR2 YFSETQ.